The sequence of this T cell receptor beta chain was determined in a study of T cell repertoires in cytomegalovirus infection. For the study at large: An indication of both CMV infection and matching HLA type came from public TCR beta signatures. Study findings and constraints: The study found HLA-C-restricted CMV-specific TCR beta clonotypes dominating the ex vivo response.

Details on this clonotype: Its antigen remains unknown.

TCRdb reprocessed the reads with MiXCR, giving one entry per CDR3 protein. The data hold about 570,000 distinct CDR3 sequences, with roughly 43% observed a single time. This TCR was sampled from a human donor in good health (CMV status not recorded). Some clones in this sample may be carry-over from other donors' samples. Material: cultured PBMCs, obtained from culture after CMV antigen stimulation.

CDR3 DNA sequence: TGTGCCATCAGTGAGTCGACAGGGAAAAAAGAAAACACTGAAGCTTTCTTT. This translates into CAISESTGKKENTEAFF. The chain couples TRBV10-3 to TRBJ1-1; TRBD1 agrees at 7 bases. The V gene's germline CDR1 is ENHRY and CDR2 SYGVKD. V shed 0 bases and J 2 bases; nucleotides not matched to a gene: 9. The CDR3 totals 17 residues.